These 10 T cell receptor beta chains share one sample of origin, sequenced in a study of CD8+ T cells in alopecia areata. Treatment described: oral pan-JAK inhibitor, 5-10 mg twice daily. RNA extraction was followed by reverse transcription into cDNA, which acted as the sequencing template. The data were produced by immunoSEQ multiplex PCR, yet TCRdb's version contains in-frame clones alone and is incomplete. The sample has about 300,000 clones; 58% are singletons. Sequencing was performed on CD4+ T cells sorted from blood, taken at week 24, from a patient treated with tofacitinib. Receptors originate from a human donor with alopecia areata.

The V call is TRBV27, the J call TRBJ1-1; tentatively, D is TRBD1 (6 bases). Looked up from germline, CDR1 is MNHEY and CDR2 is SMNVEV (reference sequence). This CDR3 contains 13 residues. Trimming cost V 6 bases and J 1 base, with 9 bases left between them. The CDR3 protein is CASSKQGNTEAFF. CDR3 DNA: TGTGCCAGCAGCAAACAGGGGAACACTGAAGCTTTCTTT.

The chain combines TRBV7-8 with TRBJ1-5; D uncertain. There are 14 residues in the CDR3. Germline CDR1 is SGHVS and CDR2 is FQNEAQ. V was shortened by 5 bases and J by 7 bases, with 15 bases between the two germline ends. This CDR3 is CASSIRLGGQPQHF. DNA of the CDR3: TGTGCCAGCAGCATCCGCCTCGGAGGGCAGCCCCAGCATTTT.

This CDR3 is CAWTDRDRGSYEQYF. In DNA, the CDR3 is TGTGCCTGGACCGACCGGGACAGGGGTTCCTACGAGCAGTACTTC. This chain links TRBV30 with TRBJ2-7, with 10 bases that match TRBD1. The CDR3 totals 15 residues. Trimming removed 4 bases from V and 1 base from J; junction bases left unmatched: 7. Per the germline V gene, CDR1 is GTSNPN and CDR2 is SVGIG (reference sequence).

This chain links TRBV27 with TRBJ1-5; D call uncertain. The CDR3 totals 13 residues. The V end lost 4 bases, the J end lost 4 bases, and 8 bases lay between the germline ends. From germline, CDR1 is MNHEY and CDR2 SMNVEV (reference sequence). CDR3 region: CASSWVANQPQHF. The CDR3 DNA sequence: TGTGCCAGCAGTTGGGTAGCGAATCAGCCCCAGCATTTT.

The CDR3 coding sequence is TGTGCCAGCAAGGTAACAGGGGTGGTCAATGAGCAGTTCTTC. This encodes CASKVTGVVNEQFF. This chain links TRBV25-1 with TRBJ2-1, with 7 bases fitting TRBD1. Trimming at V came to 7 bases and at J to 6 bases, leaving 9 bases not matched to a gene. Germline V gene sequence: CDR1 MGHDK, CDR2 SYGVNS. The CDR3 runs to 14 residues.

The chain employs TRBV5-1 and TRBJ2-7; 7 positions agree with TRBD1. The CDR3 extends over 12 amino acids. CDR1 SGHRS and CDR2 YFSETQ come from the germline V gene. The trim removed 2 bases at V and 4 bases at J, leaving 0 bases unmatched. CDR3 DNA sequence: TGCGCCAGCAGCTTACAGGGGTACGAGCAGTACTTC. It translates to CASSLQGYEQYF. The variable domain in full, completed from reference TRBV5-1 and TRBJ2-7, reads KAGVTQTPRYLIKTRGQQVTLSCSPISGHRSVSWYQQTPGQGLQFLFEYFSETQRNKGNFPGRFSGRQFSNSRSEMNVSTLELGDSALYLCASSLQGYEQYFGPGTRLTVT.

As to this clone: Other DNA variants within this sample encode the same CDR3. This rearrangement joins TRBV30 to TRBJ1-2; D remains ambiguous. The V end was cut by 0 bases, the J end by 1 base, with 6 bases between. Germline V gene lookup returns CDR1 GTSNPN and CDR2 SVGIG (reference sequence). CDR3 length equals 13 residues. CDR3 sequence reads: CAWSVGFNYGYTF. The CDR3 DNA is TGTGCCTGGAGTGTCGGCTTTAACTATGGCTACACCTTC.

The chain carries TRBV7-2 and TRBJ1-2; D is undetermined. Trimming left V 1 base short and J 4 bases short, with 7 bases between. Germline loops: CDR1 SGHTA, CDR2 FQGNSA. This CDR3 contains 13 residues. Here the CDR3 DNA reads TGTGCCAGCAGCTTAGAGGCCCTCTATGGCTACACCTTC. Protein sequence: CASSLEALYGYTF.

In nucleotides, the CDR3 is TGTGCCAGCAGCGTAGGTTTGGCAGCGGGGGGACCCTACAATGAGCAGTTCTTC. Protein product: CASSVGLAAGGPYNEQFF. The chain carries TRBV9 and TRBJ2-1; 9 nucleotides agree with TRBD2. Trimming removed 0 bases from V and 2 bases from J; junction bases left unmatched: 9. The V gene's germline CDR1 is SGDLS and CDR2 YYNGEE. The CDR3 spans 18 residues.

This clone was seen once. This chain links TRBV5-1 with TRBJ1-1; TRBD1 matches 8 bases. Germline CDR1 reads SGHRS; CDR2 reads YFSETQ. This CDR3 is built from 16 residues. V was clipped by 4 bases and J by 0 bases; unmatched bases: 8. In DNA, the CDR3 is TGCGCCAGCAGCGTAGTAACAGGGGGAATGAACACTGAAGCTTTCTTT. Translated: CASSVVTGGMNTEAFF.